A single sample gave rise to the 10 T cell receptor beta chains below, sequenced in a study of shared clonotypes between healthy human individuals. The assay was immunoSEQ multiplex PCR, and TCRdb's table has in-frame clones only and misses some. The sample carries about 1 million clones, about 75% recorded once. Material for sequencing was memory CD4+ T cells sorted from blood. Subset specified: CD45RA-negative fraction. The receptors were gathered from a man aged 18 to 29 in good health.

This clone was found many times. The chain has TRBV7-2 and TRBJ2-4; 9 nucleotides align to TRBD2. CDR1 is SGHTA, CDR2 FQGNSA, per germline. V gave up 5 bases and J gave up 1 base; unmatched junction bases: 6. The CDR3 contains 16 residues. CDR3 nucleotides: TGTGCCAGCAGCGAAGCCGGGACTAGCGCCAAAAACATTCAGTACTTC. It is translated as CASSEAGTSAKNIQYF.

The chain is built from TRBV25-1 and TRBJ1-5; maybe TRBD1 (6 bases). Germline V gives CDR1 MGHDK, CDR2 SYGVNS. Trimming pared 2 bases from V and 7 bases from J, leaving 12 bases between. The CDR3 is 14 residues long. In DNA form, the CDR3 reads TGTGCCAGCAGTGAAACAGGGATTGGCCAGCCCCAGCATTTT. Protein product: CASSETGIGQPQHF.

This clone was picked up one time. The chain is built from TRBV5-8 and TRBJ2-2; no clear D gene. CDR3 size: 16 residues. CDR1 and CDR2 from the germline V gene are SGHTS and YDEGEE. With 0 bases removed from V and 4 bases from J, the gap between germline ends came to 13 bases. CDR3 residues: CASSLATLIVTGELFF. CDR3 nucleotides: TGTGCCAGCAGCTTGGCAACCCTAATCGTCACCGGGGAGCTGTTTTTT.

The chain has TRBV2 and TRBJ1-4, with TRBD1 matching over 9 bases. V was clipped by 10 bases and J by 1 base; unmatched bases: 7. Germline values: CDR1 SNHLY, CDR2 FYNNEI. The CDR3 has 15 residues. The CDR3 here is CATAGQGLTNEKLFF. The DNA for the CDR3 is TGTGCCACCGCGGGACAGGGTTTAACTAATGAAAAACTGTTTTTT.

V gene TRBV21-1 combines with J gene TRBJ1-2. TRBV21-1 is a recognized pseudogene. The CDR3 runs 15 residues. Here the CDR3 reads CASSNSAPQGYGYTF. CDR3 sequence (DNA): TGTGCCAGCAGCAATTCGGCCCCACAAGGGTATGGCTACACCTTC.

The chain recombines TRBV18 with TRBJ2-1; the D call may be TRBD1 or TRBD2 (5 bases each). From germline, CDR1 is KGHSH and CDR2 LQKENI. Deletions cut 1 base from V and 6 bases from J, with 10 bases between. The CDR3 has 14 residues. The CDR3, as DNA: TGTGCCAGCTCACCACGGTCTGGGGGCAATGAGCAGTTCTTC. Translation: CASSPRSGGNEQFF.

This clone occurred many times. The V gene is TRBV19, the J gene TRBJ2-3; a possible D gene is TRBD2 (5 bases). Germline V gene lookup returns CDR1 LNHDA and CDR2 SQIVND (reference sequence). The CDR3 is made up of 14 amino acids. Trimming shortened V by 5 bases and J by 6 bases, and 15 bases separated the two germline ends. The CDR3 loop is CASSWRAAQDTQYF. CDR3 DNA sequence: TGTGCCAGTAGTTGGCGGGCAGCCCAGGATACGCAGTATTTT.

This clone was seen only a few times. This rearrangement joins TRBV15 to TRBJ2-5; D is ambiguous. V was trimmed by 2 bases and J by 4 bases, leaving 14 bases between them. The CDR3 sequence is 15 residues long. The germline CDR1 and CDR2 sequences are LNHNV and YYDKDF (reference sequence). Here the CDR3 reads CATSRSIGVAETQYF. The CDR3 DNA sequence: TGTGCCACCAGCAGATCGATTGGGGTTGCAGAGACCCAGTACTTC.

The chain employs TRBV30 and TRBJ2-5; no clear D gene. V was cut by 5 bases and J by 2 bases, with 9 bases left in between. The germline V gene encodes CDR1 GTSNPN and CDR2 SVGIG (reference sequence). CDR3 length: 12 amino acids. CDR3 region: CAWGSEQETQYF. For the CDR3, the DNA is TGTGCCTGGGGGTCCGAGCAAGAGACCCAGTACTTC.

V gene TRBV30 combines with J gene TRBJ1-2, with 10 positions matching TRBD1. The CDR3 runs to 14 residues. J was trimmed by 5 bases and V by 1 base; bases with no gene match: 4. Germline assignment: CDR1 GTSNPN and CDR2 SVGIG (reference sequence). The CDR3 here is CAWSGQGAGYGYTF. CDR3 coding DNA: TGTGCCTGGAGTGGACAGGGGGCGGGGTATGGCTACACCTTC.